Shown below are 22 T cell receptor beta chains from a single sample sequenced in a study of blood T cell repertoires in COVID-19. Method: immunoSEQ multiplex PCR; TCRdb's copy keeps in-frame clones and lacks some. Of some 90,000 clones listed, 80% are singletons. Sequenced material: peripheral blood. These receptors all stem from a woman in her 70s with acute or convalescent COVID-19.

The chain's CDR3 is CASSPLAGGDLGEQYF. The CDR3 region has the DNA TGTGCCAGCTCACCACTAGCGGGGGGGGACCTAGGCGAGCAGTACTTC. This sequence joins TRBV18 and TRBJ2-7; 11 bases agree with TRBD2. Germline V gene sequence: CDR1 KGHSH, CDR2 LQKENI. V was pared by 1 base and J by 6 bases, with 8 bases of the junction left unmatched. The CDR3 contains 16 residues.

The CDR3 region is CASSYDQGPYNEQFF. The CDR3 nucleotides read TGTGCCAGCAGTTACGATCAGGGTCCATACAATGAGCAGTTCTTC. The chain uses TRBV6-2 or TRBV6-3 and TRBJ2-1; perhaps TRBD1 as D (5 bases). The V gene's germline CDR1 is MNHEY and CDR2 SVGEGT. V was pared by 2 bases and J by 4 bases, with 12 bases between. CDR3 length: 15 residues.

J is TRBJ2-5 and V is TRBV30; the D gene is possibly TRBD2 (6 bases). Germline V gene sequence: CDR1 GTSNPN, CDR2 SVGIG (reference sequence). The CDR3 runs 15 residues. Trimming cost V 0 bases and J 4 bases, with 15 bases left between them. CDR3 DNA sequence: TGTGCCTGGAGTGTAGGTAGCGGCCTCCTAGAGACCCAGTACTTC. Translating it yields CAWSVGSGLLETQYF.

V usage is TRBV6-5 and J usage is TRBJ2-1; D gene unclear. This CDR3 contains 15 residues. Trimming shortened V by 5 bases and J by 6 bases, and 17 bases separated the two germline ends. Germline values: CDR1 MNHEY, CDR2 SVGAGI. As DNA, the CDR3 is TGTGCCAGCAGTCCCGGGTCCCGAGCGTCCAATGAGCAGTTCTTC. Translating gives CASSPGSRASNEQFF.

This clone has just a few counts. The chain couples TRBV6-5 to TRBJ2-7; D not resolved. V lost 5 bases, J lost 4 bases, and 15 bases lay in between. CDR3 length: 14 amino acids. Germline values: CDR1 MNHEY, CDR2 SVGAGI. The CDR3 DNA is TGTGCCAGCAGTAATGAAGGCCCGACATACGAGCAGTACTTC. Its translation is CASSNEGPTYEQYF.

The rearrangement joins TRBV7-9 to TRBJ2-3, with 8 positions matching TRBD1. The CDR3 sequence is 14 residues long. Germline V gene sequence: CDR1 SEHNR, CDR2 FQNEAQ (reference sequence). V was pared by 5 bases and J by 2 bases, with 3 bases of the junction left unmatched. The DNA for the CDR3 is TGTGCCAGCAGCGGACAGGGACTCACAGATACGCAGTATTTT. Protein product: CASSGQGLTDTQYF.

The chain is built from TRBV28 and TRBJ1-2; weak D call: TRBD1 (6 bases). The CDR3 is made up of 13 amino acids. Germline CDR1 and CDR2: MDHEN and SYDVKM. The ends were cut back, 9 bases at V and 5 bases at J, with 16 bases in the middle. The CDR3 protein is CASQQVGAYGYTF. The CDR3 DNA reads TGTGCCAGTCAACAGGTGGGGGCTTATGGCTACACCTTC.

The rearrangement links TRBV5-4 to TRBJ1-2; 7 bases agree with TRBD1. Per germline, CDR1 SGHNT and CDR2 YYREEE (reference sequence). Unmatched junction bases numbered 10, after V lost 6 bases and J lost 2 bases. The CDR3 is made up of 15 amino acids. Written as DNA, the CDR3 is TGTGCCAGCAAACAGCAACAGGGGCCCAACTATGGCTACACCTTC. This translates into CASKQQQGPNYGYTF.

The chain uses TRBV5-6 and TRBJ2-2; 12 positions match TRBD2. The germline V gene has CDR1 SGHDT and CDR2 YYEEEE. This CDR3 has 16 amino acids. V trimming: 0 bases; J trimming: 4 bases; junction bases outside the gene matches: 1. The CDR3 loop reads CASSLGGLAGTGELFF. The CDR3 DNA follows: TGTGCCAGCAGCTTGGGGGGACTAGCGGGCACCGGGGAGCTGTTTTTT. Variable domain in full (rest from reference TRBV5-6 and TRBJ2-2): DAGVTQSPTHLIKTRGQQVTLRCSPKSGHDTVSWYQQALGQGPQFIFQYYEEEERQRGNFPDRFSGHQFPNYSSELNVNALLLGDSALYLCASSLGGLAGTGELFFGEGSRLTVL.

V gene TRBV2 combines with J gene TRBJ1-2; D call uncertain. There are 14 residues in the CDR3. The germline V gene has CDR1 SNHLY and CDR2 FYNNEI. Trimming stripped 3 bases from V and 4 bases from J, with 12 bases between. CDR3 nucleotides: TGTGCCAGCAGTGACGGTTGGTCTCGCTATGGCTACACCTTC. The encoded protein is CASSDGWSRYGYTF.

A single count supports this clone. The chain carries TRBV3-1 (or the pseudogene TRBV3-2) and TRBJ1-2, with D uncertain. This CDR3 spans 14 amino acids. V lost 3 bases and J 7 bases, leaving 15 bases between the germline ends. Germline CDR1 and CDR2: LGHDT and YNNKEL (reference sequence). DNA of the CDR3: TGTGCCAGCAGCCAGGAGGGTAGTGGCGGTGGCTACACCTTC. Its translation is CASSQEGSGGGYTF.

The V and J genes are TRBV5-4 and TRBJ1-2; possibly TRBD1 for D (6 bases). Between the trimmed V and J ends, which lost 0 bases and 4 bases, there was a span of 10 bases. The CDR3 totals 14 residues. Germline CDR1 is SGHNT and CDR2 is YYREEE (reference sequence). CDR3 loop: CASSLGGGGYGYTF. DNA for the CDR3: TGTGCCAGCAGCTTGGGAGGGGGGGGCTATGGCTACACCTTC.

V usage is TRBV7-2 and J usage is TRBJ1-1; D is unclear. CDR3 length equals 13 residues. Trimming cost V 2 bases and J 11 bases, with 15 bases left between them. The germline V gene has CDR1 SGHTA and CDR2 FQGNSA. CDR3 loop: CASSLRSAGSAFF. DNA for the CDR3: TGTGCCAGCAGCTTACGTTCAGCGGGAAGCGCTTTCTTT.

This chain uses TRBV28 with TRBJ1-5; tentative D call: TRBD1 (6 bases). The CDR3 consists of 13 residues. Trimming removed 4 bases from V and 5 bases from J, with 9 bases in between. The germline CDR1 and CDR2 sequences are MDHEN and SYDVKM. The CDR3 nucleotides read TGTGCCAGCAGTTACCCAGGGGATCAGCCCCAGCATTTT. Amino acid sequence: CASSYPGDQPQHF.

The CDR3 DNA reads as TGTGCCAGCAGTTCCAGCCTCAGGGGAAATAATTCACCCCTCCACTTT. Translated: CASSSSLRGNNSPLHF. This chain uses TRBV6-7 with TRBJ1-6; tentative D call: TRBD1 (6 bases). TRBV6-7 is an ORF for which the function is uncertain. This CDR3 spans 16 amino acids. The ends were cut back, 4 bases at V and 5 bases at J, with 15 bases in the middle.

V gene TRBV19 combines with J gene TRBJ2-2; 8 positions match TRBD1. The germline V gene encodes CDR1 LNHDA and CDR2 SQIVND (reference sequence). CDR3 length: 14 amino acids. The trim removed 7 bases at V and 2 bases at J, leaving 3 bases unmatched. CDR3 region: CASTGGVNTGELFF. Written as DNA, the CDR3 is TGTGCCAGTACAGGGGGCGTTAACACCGGGGAGCTGTTTTTT.

V is TRBV15 and J is TRBJ2-7; 9 bases fit TRBD1. This CDR3 has 15 residues. Germline V gene sequence: CDR1 LNHNV, CDR2 YYDKDF (reference sequence). V lost 8 bases to trimming and J lost 5 bases; unmatched junction nucleotides: 13. CDR3 DNA: TGTGCCACCGGGGGCGCCGGGACAGGGTCCCACGAGCAGTACTTC. Translated: CATGGAGTGSHEQYF.

This sequence joins TRBV4-2 and TRBJ2-7; unclear D gene. CDR1 is LGHNA, CDR2 YNFKEQ, per germline. The germline V and J ends were trimmed by 3 bases and 5 bases, with 11 bases remaining between them. The CDR3 is made up of 13 amino acids. CDR3 amino acids: CASSQPGSNEQYF. CDR3 DNA sequence: TGTGCCAGCAGCCAGCCGGGTTCCAACGAGCAGTACTTC.

This chain connects TRBV30 to TRBJ1-2; the D is unclear. This CDR3 is 13 amino acids long. From germline, CDR1 is GTSNPN and CDR2 SVGIG (reference sequence). Trimming stripped 2 bases from V and 8 bases from J, with 15 bases between. The CDR3, as DNA: TGTGCCTGGAGTAGACTGACGGATGGGGGCTACACCTTC. This gives the protein CAWSRLTDGGYTF.

The chain is built from TRBV9 and TRBJ2-7; D call uncertain. The CDR3 sequence is 13 residues long. V lost 3 bases to trimming and J lost 2 bases, with 9 bases between them. The germline V gene encodes CDR1 SGDLS and CDR2 YYNGEE. The CDR3 sequence: CASSGAVPYEQYF. The CDR3 bases are TGTGCCAGCAGCGGGGCAGTCCCCTACGAGCAGTACTTC.

This sequence joins TRBV19 and TRBJ2-3; 7 positions match TRBD1. Germline trimming cut 6 bases from V and 4 bases from J; bases unmatched to any gene: 10. The germline CDR1 and CDR2 sequences are LNHDA and SQIVND (reference sequence). CDR3 length: 15 residues. The CDR3 nucleotides read TGTGCCAGTAGCCCCCCGACAGGGTTCGCAGATACGCAGTATTTT. Amino acids: CASSPPTGFADTQYF.

This sequence joins TRBV21-1 and TRBJ1-2. TRBV21-1 is shown as a pseudogene. The CDR3 totals 14 residues. This CDR3 reads CASSKRRLGGGYTF. CDR3 DNA: TGTGCCAGCAGCAAAAGGCGACTCGGGGGAGGCTACACCTTC.